This T cell receptor (beta chain) was sequenced during a study of cytomegalovirus exposure and HLA in healthy donors. For the study at large: In a later analysis, the roughly 130 validation repertoires were reported to have used the same platform as the approximately 620 first-cohort repertoires.

Germline trimming cut 3 bases from V and 6 bases from J; bases unmatched to any gene: 9. Germline V gene lookup returns CDR1 SGHRS and CDR2 YFSETQ. The CDR3 covers 15 residues. Profiling relied on immunoSEQ multiplex PCR, and the TCRdb table lists in-frame clones only, not all of them. Of about 120,000 clones in the sample, 88% were seen once. The chain links TRBV5-1 to TRBJ2-1; TRBD1 aligns across 7 bases. The specimen was PBMCs. The TCR was taken from a man between 18 and 35 years old in good health and CMV-seronegative. CDR3 sequence: CASSYNRGPGNEQFF. The CDR3 DNA is TGCGCCAGCAGCTACAACAGGGGTCCGGGCAATGAGCAGTTCTTC.